The TCR beta chain described here comes from a study of T cells in Graves' hyperthyroidism and ophthalmopathy. Amplification yielded TCR beta CDR3 regions, with RNA transcripts as the source. The HTBI primer set served for first-round RT-PCR of the TCR CDR3. From the multiplex PCR reads, TCRdb called clonotypes with MiXCR, one entry per CDR3 protein. The sample lists some 740,000 distinct CDR3 sequences, around 13% occurring once. Diagnostic assessment was based on clinical symptoms, serum thyroxine and TRAb, thyroid ultrasound and orbital computed tomography. Extraction of PBMCs used 7.5 to 10 ml of fresh peripheral blood. With 0 bases removed from V and 11 bases from J, the gap between germline ends came to 10 bases. The CDR3 is 11 amino acids. CDR1 SQVTM and CDR2 ANQGSEA come from the germline V gene.

This receptor was obtained from a woman under 30 with Graves' hyperthyroidism. This sequence joins TRBV29-1 and TRBJ1-1; D unclear. Sequencing was performed on blood. CDR3 nucleotide sequence: TGCAGCGTTGAAGAAAGCAAGGGCGCTTTCTTT. Its translation is CSVEESKGAFF.